A selection of T cell receptor beta chains follows, all from one sample in a study of patients and donors after allogeneic stem cell transplantation. MiXCR was run by TCRdb on the RT-PCR reads, yielding one entry per CDR3 protein. The sample shows about 960,000 distinct CDR3 sequences, over 15% of them seen only once. The sample consisted of blood, either unsorted or a sorted T cell fraction (not recorded which). All receptors derive from a human donor who was either an allogeneic HSCT recipient or a stem cell or donor lymphocyte infusion donor (not recorded which). It is not recorded whose cells these are; they may come from a transplant donor. The CDR3 runs from the conserved cysteine through the conserved F or W.

V gene	J gene	CDR3 length	CDR3 protein
TRBV12-5	TRBJ1-5	13	CASESGSAQPQHF
TRBV6-5	TRBJ1-5	17	CASSYWDRRIGNQPQHF
TRBV11-2	TRBJ2-2	16	CASSSGQAVEFGELFF
TRBV5-1	TRBJ2-5	14	CASSLVSAGETQYF
TRBV5-1	TRBJ1-1	16	CASRGITGALNTEAFF
TRBV7-9	TRBJ2-7	15	CASIPIRDRLYEQYF
TRBV7-2	TRBJ2-4	16	CASSLPGVLPQNIQYF
TRBV4-3	TRBJ2-7	15	CASSLYFSPTYEQYF
TRBV20-1	TRBJ1-3	15	CSAREGTYSGNTIYF
TRBV28	TRBJ2-1	14	CASSSYFTPGDRFF
TRBV24-1	TRBJ2-2	14	CATSEDRATGELFF
TRBV3-1	TRBJ1-2	16	CASSHPSPGQGGGYTF
TRBV5-6	TRBJ2-3	14	CASSGGGYTDTQYF
TRBV20-1	TRBJ2-1	16	CSAELIAGSSYNEQFF
TRBV2	TRBJ2-2	15	CASSVKGAGTGELFF
TRBV20-1	TRBJ2-5	16	CSAPPGREGLVGTQYF
TRBV12-3/TRBV12-4	TRBJ2-7	15	CASSFPGAGRSEQYF
TRBV20-1	TRBJ2-7	12	CSAITGSYEQYF
TRBV14	TRBJ1-5	13	CASSRQMGGPQHF
TRBV12-3/TRBV12-4	TRBJ1-5	14	CASSPRRGDQPQHF
TRBV5-1	TRBJ2-7	15	CASSQTGTGGFEQYF
TRBV29-1	TRBJ1-4	13	CSGQGATNEKLFF
TRBV5-1	TRBJ1-1	15	CASAALLSIGSEAFF
TRBV5-1	TRBJ1-1	15	CASSGGQGILTEAFF
TRBV30	TRBJ1-2	12	CARPSTPYGYTF
TRBV9	TRBJ1-5	14	CASSGSGEYQPQHF
TRBV29-1	TRBJ2-5	17	CSVGRSSGSFGQETQYF
TRBV12-3/TRBV12-4	TRBJ2-7	14	CASSLSTPWAEQYF
TRBV7-2	TRBJ2-5	15	CASSLRTGEGETQYF
TRBV20-1	TRBJ2-1	16	CSARDLWREGGNEQFF
TRBV6-1	TRBJ1-1	15	CASRRPGTEDTEAFF
TRBV6-5	TRBJ2-6	18	CASSYSAGTTSGANVLTF
TRBV27	TRBJ2-3	14	CASSFGWGTDTQYF
TRBV7-9	TRBJ2-7	13	CASSLARGGEQYF
TRBV4-1	TRBJ1-1	16	CASSQVGGDLNTEAFF
TRBV5-1	TRBJ2-2	16	CASSLARGTDTGELFF
TRBV5-1	TRBJ2-1	14	CASSQTGTRHEQFF
TRBV9	TRBJ1-1	17	CASSPPRGTIMNTEAFF
TRBV4-1	TRBJ2-3	18	CASSQERPLAVHPDTQYF
TRBV7-3	TRBJ2-3	13	CASSSQGTDTQYF
TRBV9	TRBJ1-3	14	CASSPQIRLDTIYF
TRBV18	TRBJ2-3	19	CASSPPRTSGVTSTDTQYF
TRBV5-1	TRBJ2-5	14	CASSTRDSKETQYF
TRBV6-1	TRBJ2-1	14	CASSSEHTYNEQFF
TRBV20-1	TRBJ1-4	18	CSARVAGQGWSANEKLFF
TRBV24-1	TRBJ2-3	16	CATRGTGASSTDTQYF
TRBV29-1	TRBJ2-2	15	CSVGLAGGHTGELFF
TRBV7-9	TRBJ2-7	17	CASSLYTSGRHSYEQYF
TRBV9	TRBJ2-1	17	CASSVFGGSSSYNEQFF
TRBV9	TRBJ2-1	16	CASSVGSSGGANEQFF
TRBV20-1	TRBJ1-5	13	CSASSTGRQPQHF
TRBV2	TRBJ1-2	17	CASSAATGGQWVYGYTF
TRBV14	TRBJ2-7	16	CASSNYRVSSPYEQYF
TRBV7-2	TRBJ2-7	15	CASSLGGGLTAEQYF
TRBV25-1	TRBJ2-7	13	CASSAGALDEQYF
TRBV4-1	TRBJ2-7	15	CASSQFAGSPYEQYF
TRBV29-1	TRBJ1-4	14	CSVASEPGGEKLFF
TRBV20-1	TRBJ1-5	13	CSARESGGGPQHF
TRBV24-1	TRBJ2-7	15	CATSGRDSSPFRQYF